A selection of T cell receptor beta chains follows, all from one sample in a study of blood T cell repertoires in COVID-19. TCRdb keeps only in-frame clones here, not all; method: immunoSEQ multiplex PCR. The table has over 150,000 clones, roughly 80% seen once. Sequenced sample: peripheral blood. Source of these receptors: a woman in her forties or fifties with acute or convalescent COVID-19. Both conserved end residues are part of each CDR3. Fields, in order: D gene, V gene, clone size, J gene, CDR3 DNA, CDR3 protein. D genes are given only for firm matches. Rows may omit the clone size; those that give it use once, few, many or a size class.

.	TRBV28	.	TRBJ2-7	TGTGCCAGCAGTTTATTAGGGACATCGTACGAGCAGTACTTC	CASSLLGTSYEQYF
TRBD2	TRBV7-2	.	TRBJ2-6	TGTGCCAGCAGCCCCGGGGCGGGGGCTGGGGCCAACGTCCTGACTTTC	CASSPGAGAGANVLTF
TRBD1	TRBV7-2	once	TRBJ1-2	TGTGCCAGCAGCTCGACAGGGCCCCACTATGGCTACACCTTC	CASSSTGPHYGYTF
TRBD1	TRBV9	few	TRBJ1-6	TGTGCCAGCAGCGTAGAGACAGGGTTTGGGGAGAACGATAATTCACCCCTCCACTTT	CASSVETGFGENDNSPLHF
.	TRBV18	few	TRBJ1-1	TGTGCCAGCTCGCCTAGCTACACTGAAGCTTTCTTT	CASSPSYTEAFF
TRBD1	TRBV19	.	TRBJ2-1	TGTGCCAGTAGTATAGGGACAGGGTTAGGAGGTGAGCAGTTCTTC	CASSIGTGLGGEQFF
.	TRBV10-3	.	TRBJ2-7	TGTGCCGCCAGCCAGGGTGGATGGGAGCAGTACTTC	CAASQGGWEQYF
.	TRBV19	.	TRBJ1-2	TGTGCCAGTAGTCCTAGGACGGGGGGAAACTATGGCTACACCTTC	CASSPRTGGNYGYTF
.	TRBV30	once	TRBJ1-1	TGTGCCTGGAGTTCTGGGCTCGGATTAGAAGCTTTCTTT	CAWSSGLGLEAFF
TRBD2	TRBV5-6	.	TRBJ2-5	TGTGCCAGCAGCCGACTAGCGGGGGGAGAGACCCAGTACTTC	CASSRLAGGETQYF
TRBD1	TRBV30	.	TRBJ1-5	TGTGCCTGGAGTGTACAGAGAGGGGGCAGCAATCAGCCCCAGCATTTT	CAWSVQRGGSNQPQHF
.	TRBV27	once	TRBJ1-6	TGTGCCAGCAGTTTAAGGGGCGCGAATTCACCCCTCCACTTT	CASSLRGANSPLHF
.	TRBV19	.	TRBJ1-4	TGTGCCAGTACCGCACGGTGGGCAGGGGATGAAAAACTGTTTTTT	CASTARWAGDEKLFF
TRBD1	TRBV7-9	once	TRBJ2-7	TGTGCCAGCAGCTTAGCGTTGGGGGGACAGGCACACCCCTACGAGCAGTACTTC	CASSLALGGQAHPYEQYF
.	TRBV2	.	TRBJ2-6	TGTGCCAGCATTTCGAACCGGCGCGGGGCGGCCTCTGGGGCCAACGTCCTGACTTTC	CASISNRRGAASGANVLTF
.	TRBV3-1/TRBV3-2	.	TRBJ2-2	TGTGCCAGCAGCCAAGAGACAGGCCTGAACACCGGGGAGCTGTTTTTT	CASSQETGLNTGELFF
TRBD1	TRBV30	.	TRBJ2-7	TGTGCCTGGAGTGGGGGACAGGGGGTCGAGCAGTACTTC	CAWSGGQGVEQYF
TRBD2	TRBV5-5	few	TRBJ2-7	TGTGCCAGCAGCCCTCCGGGACTAGCGATAAACGAGCAGTACTTC	CASSPPGLAINEQYF
.	TRBV12-3/TRBV12-4	many	TRBJ1-2	TGTGCCAGCAGTTTCCGACCGGAGGCCTCGGGGACCTTC	CASSFRPEASGTF
.	TRBV30	.	TRBJ1-3	TGTGCCCTAGAGCAGCGGACCACAACTGCGGGAAACACCATATATTTT	CALEQRTTTAGNTIYF
.	TRBV28	.	TRBJ1-5	TGTGCCAGCAGTACCCCGGGGGAGGTTCAGCCCCAGCATTTT	CASSTPGEVQPQHF
.	TRBV7-9	.	TRBJ1-6	TGTGCCAGCAGCTACAGGGATAATTCACCCCTCCACTTT	CASSYRDNSPLHF
TRBD2	TRBV6-5	.	TRBJ2-5	TGTGCCAGCAGGACCGGGGGGACCCAAGAGACCCAGTACTTC	CASRTGGTQETQYF
TRBD1	TRBV11-2	once	TRBJ2-5	TGTGCCAGCAGCTTAGACAGGGGGCGAGAGACCCAGTACTTC	CASSLDRGRETQYF
TRBD2	TRBV30	.	TRBJ2-5	TGTGCCTGGGCTAGCGGGAGGCAAGAGACCCAGTACTTC	CAWASGRQETQYF
.	TRBV28	.	TRBJ2-7	TGTGCCAGCAGTTTCGGCAGGCCTCCCTACGAGCAGTACTTC	CASSFGRPPYEQYF
.	TRBV28	.	TRBJ2-1	TGTGCCAGCGGACTAATCAATGAGCAGTTCTTC	CASGLINEQFF